The 8 T cell receptor beta chains below all came from one sample that was sequenced in a study of a mutant IDH1 vaccine in newly diagnosed glioma. Measured with immunoSEQ multiplex PCR; TCRdb has only the in-frame clones, and not every one. Of around 54,000 clones in the sample, 86% were seen once. The antigens of these receptors remain unknown. The time point is: week 35, safety follow-up. The study gave 300 ug of mutant IDH1 20-mer peptide per vaccine dose, with topical imiquimod. Material: PBMCs, obtained from a glioma patient whose treatment included an IDH1 peptide vaccine. Receptors originate from a middle-aged man with glioma.

This clone has just one count. The chain couples TRBV4-3 to TRBJ1-2; unclear D gene. This CDR3 spans 15 amino acids. Germline V gene lookup returns CDR1 LGHNA and CDR2 YSLEER. The germline V and J ends were trimmed by 0 bases and 2 bases, with 10 bases remaining between them. The CDR3 coding sequence is TGCGCCAGCAGCCAAGACCCTACGGCCAACTATGGCTACACCTTC. Its protein product is CASSQDPTANYGYTF.

The chain has TRBV18 and TRBJ1-1; tentatively, D is TRBD1 (6 bases). Trimming removed 6 bases from V and 8 bases from J, with 16 bases in between. The CDR3 runs 13 residues. The germline V gene has CDR1 KGHSH and CDR2 LQKENI. CDR3 DNA: TGTGCCAGCTCGCAGACGAAGGGGGGAGAAGCTTTCTTT. Protein: CASSQTKGGEAFF.

The rearrangement joins TRBV19 to TRBJ1-3; D may be TRBD1 (6 bases). The V end lost 4 bases, the J end lost 3 bases, and 10 bases lay between the germline ends. The CDR3 length is 14 residues. Germline CDR1 reads LNHDA; CDR2 reads SQIVND (reference sequence). The DNA for the CDR3 is TGTGCCAGTAGTACCGGGGGCAATGGAAACACCATATATTTT. Translating it yields CASSTGGNGNTIYF.

The chain joins TRBV27 to TRBJ1-5; D is possibly TRBD1 (6 bases). The CDR3 has 15 residues. Trimming removed 5 bases from V and 6 bases from J, with 17 bases in between. Germline loops: CDR1 MNHEY, CDR2 SMNVEV (reference sequence). The CDR3 is CASSKDYRAIQPQHF. The DNA of the CDR3 is TGTGCCAGCAGTAAAGACTACAGGGCGATTCAGCCCCAGCATTTT.

This clone is a singleton in its sample. The chain couples TRBV7-2 to TRBJ1-2; D is possibly TRBD1 (5 bases). CDR1 is SGHTA, CDR2 FQGNSA, per germline. This CDR3 has 12 residues. Trimming stripped 5 bases from V and 4 bases from J, with 8 bases between. Here the CDR3 reads CASSGQSYGYTF. Here the CDR3 DNA reads TGTGCCAGCAGCGGACAATCCTATGGCTACACCTTC.

The CDR3, as DNA: TGTGCCAGCAGCTTAGGTGTAGGGGAGAGCAATCAGCCCCAGCATTTT. Its protein is CASSLGVGESNQPQHF. This chain connects TRBV7-9 to TRBJ1-5; D is possibly TRBD1 (5 bases). With 1 base removed from V and 1 base from J, the gap between germline ends came to 11 bases. Germline V lookup: CDR1 SEHNR, CDR2 FQNEAQ (reference sequence). The CDR3 loop spans 16 amino acids.

The rearrangement links TRBV4-1 to TRBJ2-3; 10 bases map to TRBD2. Germline CDR1 MGHRA, CDR2 YSYEKL. Trimming at V came to 4 bases and at J to 4 bases, leaving 5 bases not matched to a gene. There are 15 residues in the CDR3. CDR3 residues: CASSRSAGGPDTQYF. CDR3 coding DNA: TGCGCCAGCAGCCGATCAGCGGGAGGGCCAGATACGCAGTATTTT.

This chain joins TRBV5-1 and TRBJ1-2; perhaps TRBD1 as D (6 bases). With 3 bases removed from V and 9 bases from J, the gap between germline ends came to 24 bases. This CDR3 spans 16 amino acids. Looked up from germline, CDR1 is SGHRS and CDR2 is YFSETQ. The CDR3 nucleotides read TGCGCCAGCAGCTCACAGGGAGGAGAAGGGAAGTTGAGCTACACCTTC. Protein sequence: CASSSQGGEGKLSYTF.